This TCR beta chain was found in a study of graft-versus-host responses after intestinal transplantation. Study in general: Tacrolimus plus steroids were given to all recipients for two to three years, preceded by anti-thymocyte globulin induction.

TCRdb's copy holds only in-frame clones and misses some; the assay was immunoSEQ multiplex PCR. The repertoire holds 130,000 to 150,000 clones, with 85% to 95% as singletons. Points on this clone: Its antigen remains unidentified.

Study findings and constraints: Individuals carrying graft-donor T cell macrochimerism showed high graft-versus-host to host-versus-graft clonal ratios in allografts. Researchers found GvH clones in recipient marrow, and some showed up first in ileum or blood.

With V trimmed by 7 bases and J by 2 bases, 4 bases remained unmatched. The CDR3 contains 13 residues. In germline, CDR1 is LNHDA, CDR2 SQIVND (reference sequence). Sequencing used unstimulated CD4+ T cells sorted from spleen or lymph node cells, obtained before intestinal transplant. V is TRBV19 and J is TRBJ1-2; 7 nucleotides agree with TRBD1. This TCR came from a human donor who received an intestinal transplant. The CDR3 is CASMGRGNYGYTF. The CDR3 nucleotides are TGTGCCAGTATGGGCAGGGGGAACTATGGCTACACCTTC.